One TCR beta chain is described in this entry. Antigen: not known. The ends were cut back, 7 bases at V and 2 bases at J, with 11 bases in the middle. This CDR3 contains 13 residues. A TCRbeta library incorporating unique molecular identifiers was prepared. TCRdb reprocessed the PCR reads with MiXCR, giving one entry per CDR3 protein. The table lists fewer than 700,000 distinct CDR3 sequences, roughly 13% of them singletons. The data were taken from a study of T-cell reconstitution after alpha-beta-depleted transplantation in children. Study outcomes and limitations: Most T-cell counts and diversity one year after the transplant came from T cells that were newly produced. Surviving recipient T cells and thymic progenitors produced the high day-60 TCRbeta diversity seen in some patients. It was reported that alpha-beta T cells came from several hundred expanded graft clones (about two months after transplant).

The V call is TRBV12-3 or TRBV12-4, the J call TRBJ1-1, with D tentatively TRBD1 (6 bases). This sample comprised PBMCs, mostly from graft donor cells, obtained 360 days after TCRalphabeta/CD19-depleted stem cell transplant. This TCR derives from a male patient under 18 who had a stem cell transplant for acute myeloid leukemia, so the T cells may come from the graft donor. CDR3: CASITQGNTEAFF. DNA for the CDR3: TGTGCCAGCATCACACAGGGAAACACTGAAGCTTTCTTT.